The 18 T cell receptor beta chains below were found in one sample sequenced in a study of T-cell reconstitution after alpha-beta-depleted transplantation in children. The TCRbeta library was prepared with unique molecular identifiers. One entry per CDR3 protein, called by TCRdb with MiXCR from the PCR reads. The sample shows over 550,000 distinct CDR3 sequences, about 10% of them seen only once. The specimen was PBMCs from the stem cell graft donor, collected from the stem cell graft. The receptors were sampled from a human donor who donated a stem cell graft to a child with acute myeloid leukemia.

This chain joins TRBV28 and TRBJ2-1; D not resolved. The V and J ends lost 5 bases and 8 bases respectively, with 7 bases between them. The germline V gene encodes CDR1 MDHEN and CDR2 SYDVKM. CDR3 length: 11 amino acids. CDR3 DNA: TGTGCCAGCAGTATGATCCATGAGCAGTTCTTC. Its protein product is CASSMIHEQFF.

The CDR3 nucleotides are TGTGCTAGTGGTTTGGTTCACGGGAGGGTCTACAATGAGCAGTTCTTC. It translates to CASGLVHGRVYNEQFF. This sequence joins TRBV12-5 and TRBJ2-1; 8 bases match TRBD2. In germline, CDR1 is LGHNT, CDR2 FRNRAP. CDR3 length equals 16 residues. The junction had 4 bases not matched to a gene; V was cut back by 0 bases and J by 3 bases. The variable domain in full, completed from reference TRBV12-5 and TRBJ2-1, reads DARVTQTPRHKVTEMGQEVTMRCQPILGHNTVFWYRQTMMQGLELLAYFRNRAPLDDSGMPKDRFSAEMPDATLATLKIQPSEPRDSAVYFCASGLVHGRVYNEQFFGPGTRLTVL.

This clonotype was picked up a small number of times. This chain links TRBV4-2 with TRBJ2-5; possibly TRBD2 for D (5 bases). V shed 2 bases and J shed 5 bases, with 12 bases lying between them. The length of the CDR3 is 14 residues. The germline gives CDR1 LGHNA, CDR2 YNFKEQ. CDR3 bases: TGTGCCAGCAGCCAAATTCGGGGTTCGGAGACCCAGTACTTC. Translating it yields CASSQIRGSETQYF.

At least ten counts were recorded for this clonotype. The V gene is TRBV7-9, the J gene TRBJ2-3; 7 bases are shared with TRBD2. Germline-derived CDR1 and CDR2 are SEHNR and FQNEAQ (reference sequence). The CDR3 runs 14 residues. The J segment lost 4 bases and the V segment lost 2 bases, leaving 3 bases of the junction unmatched. The CDR3 loop reads CASSLTAGADTQYF. The CDR3 region has the DNA TGTGCCAGCAGCTTAACGGCGGGAGCAGATACGCAGTATTTT. The full variable domain, with the rest looked up from reference TRBV7-9 and TRBJ2-3, is DTGVSQNPRHKITKRGQNVTFRCDPISEHNRLYWYRQTLGQGPEFLTYFQNEAQLEKSRLLSDRFSAERPKGSFSTLEIQRTEQGDSAMYLCASSLTAGADTQYFGPGTRLTVL.

This clonotype was counted many times. The CDR3 region has the DNA TGTGCCAGCAGTTCACCCTCGAGCGGACTAGCGGTCATGGGGACAGATACGCAGTATTTT. Translation: CASSSPSSGLAVMGTDTQYF. V gene TRBV28 combines with J gene TRBJ2-3; 10 bases match TRBD2. The CDR3 runs to 20 residues. The germline V gene has CDR1 MDHEN and CDR2 SYDVKM. The ends lost 4 bases at V and 3 bases at J; junction bases unmatched: 19.

The table lists this clonotype with a few counts. V is TRBV20-1 and J is TRBJ1-3; D ambiguous. This CDR3 has 14 residues. Germline V gene data show CDR1 as DFQATT and CDR2 as SNEGSKA (reference sequence). V dropped 2 bases and J dropped 0 bases, with 8 bases sitting between them. The DNA for the CDR3 is TGCAGTGCTAGAACCCGCACCTCTGGAAACACCATATATTTT. Its protein is CSARTRTSGNTIYF.

The V call is TRBV7-6, the J call TRBJ1-4, with a possible D match to TRBD1 (5 bases). With 4 bases removed from V and 5 bases from J, the gap between germline ends came to 14 bases. In germline, CDR1 is SGHVS, CDR2 FNYEAQ. This CDR3 comprises 15 residues. DNA for the CDR3: TGTGCCAGCAGCTCAGGGACCTCCGAGAATGAAAAACTGTTTTTT. Encoded protein: CASSSGTSENEKLFF.

This clonotype was found a few times. CDR3 amino acids: CASSSRLVNEQFF. CDR3 nucleotide sequence: TGTGCCAGCAGCTCCCGACTGGTTAATGAGCAGTTCTTC. The chain recombines TRBV7-2 with TRBJ2-1; D is unclear. The V end lost 4 bases, the J end lost 7 bases, and 11 bases lay between the germline ends. This CDR3 comprises 13 residues. Germline V gene data show CDR1 as SGHTA and CDR2 as FQGNSA.

This clonotype was seen at least ten times. J is TRBJ2-7 and V is TRBV7-2; 8 bases map to TRBD2. The junction had 9 bases not matched to a gene; V was cut back by 6 bases and J by 2 bases. The CDR3 covers 15 residues. Germline CDR1 and CDR2: SGHTA and FQGNSA. The CDR3 region has the DNA TGTGCCAGCAGTCTGGGGTTAGCGGGAACCTACGAGCAGTACTTC. This translates into CASSLGLAGTYEQYF. Full variable domain (missing parts from reference TRBV7-2 and TRBJ2-7): GAGVSQSPSNKVTEKGKDVELRCDPISGHTALYWYRQSLGQGLEFLIYFQGNSAPDKSGLPSDRFSAERTGGSVSTLTIQRTQQEDSAVYLCASSLGLAGTYEQYFGPGTRLTVT.

This rearrangement joins TRBV7-8 to TRBJ1-4, with TRBD1 matching over 7 bases. CDR3 length equals 15 residues. Unmatched junction bases numbered 7, after V lost 5 bases and J lost 4 bases. CDR1 SGHVS and CDR2 FQNEAQ come from the germline V gene. DNA of the CDR3: TGTGCCAGCAGCCCAACGGGACAGATTAATGAAAAACTGTTTTTT. It yields the protein CASSPTGQINEKLFF.

This clonotype has at least ten counts. The rearrangement joins TRBV28 to TRBJ2-3; unclear D gene. CDR3 size: 13 residues. V was trimmed by 6 bases and J by 4 bases, leaving 11 bases between them. Germline V gives CDR1 MDHEN, CDR2 SYDVKM. CDR3 sequence (DNA): TGTGCCAGCAGACGCCTGACCCCAGATACGCAGTATTTT. This gives the protein CASRRLTPDTQYF.

V gene TRBV20-1 combines with J gene TRBJ1-5; D call uncertain. The ends were cut back, 5 bases at V and 5 bases at J, with 13 bases in the middle. This CDR3 has 13 residues. The germline V gene encodes CDR1 DFQATT and CDR2 SNEGSKA (reference sequence). The CDR3 bases are TGCAGTGCTCCGACCTCTGGGGATCAGCCCCAGCATTTT. Translation gives CSAPTSGDQPQHF.

The genes are TRBV20-1 and TRBJ2-1; D gene uncertain. This CDR3 is built from 11 residues. Germline V gene lookup returns CDR1 DFQATT and CDR2 SNEGSKA (reference sequence). With 4 bases removed from V and 7 bases from J, the gap between germline ends came to 8 bases. CDR3 in amino acids: CSAIETNEQFF. CDR3 nucleotides: TGCAGTGCTATAGAGACTAATGAGCAGTTCTTC.

The chain carries TRBV11-2 and TRBJ2-1; weak D call: TRBD2 (7 bases). Per germline, CDR1 SGHAT and CDR2 FQNNGV. Trimming left V 9 bases short and J 4 bases short, with 16 bases between. This CDR3 has 14 residues. The CDR3 bases are TGTGCCAGTATTAAGGGGGAGGGTTACAATGAGCAGTTCTTC. It is translated as CASIKGEGYNEQFF.

Only a few counts were recorded for this clonotype. The chain combines TRBV12-3 or TRBV12-4 with TRBJ2-3; D is uncertain. V lost 7 bases, J lost 2 bases, and 10 bases lay in between. The CDR3 is 13 residues long. CDR3 coding DNA: TGTGCCAGCATTATGACCGTCACAGATACGCAGTATTTT. It specifies CASIMTVTDTQYF.

The V and J genes are TRBV7-2 and TRBJ2-7; 8 nucleotides line up with TRBD2. Germline lookup yields CDR1 SGHTA and CDR2 FQGNSA. The CDR3 runs to 16 residues. J gave up 6 bases and V 1 base, and 11 bases lay outside the gene matches. CDR3 DNA sequence: TGTGCCAGCAGCTTAGGCGCGGGGGGCTCTAAACCCGAGCAGTACTTC. This translates into CASSLGAGGSKPEQYF.

The sample holds many counts of this clonotype. The chain is built from TRBV5-6 and TRBJ2-1; D might be TRBD1 (6 bases). Trimming removed 4 bases at V and 5 bases at J, with 13 bases between. This CDR3 has 14 residues. Germline V CDR1 and CDR2: SGHDT, YYEEEE. CDR3 sequence (DNA): TGTGCCAGCAGCGCAAGGGGGTTCGACAATGAGCAGTTCTTC. Its translation: CASSARGFDNEQFF.

This clonotype has just a few counts. The rearrangement joins TRBV5-6 to TRBJ2-1; 11 bases are shared with TRBD2. The junction had 4 bases not matched to a gene; V was cut back by 1 base and J by 7 bases. Germline assignment: CDR1 SGHDT and CDR2 YYEEEE. The CDR3 consists of 15 residues. CDR3 protein: CASSLYTSGSNEQFF. As DNA, the CDR3 is TGTGCCAGCAGCTTGTACACTAGCGGGAGTAATGAGCAGTTCTTC.